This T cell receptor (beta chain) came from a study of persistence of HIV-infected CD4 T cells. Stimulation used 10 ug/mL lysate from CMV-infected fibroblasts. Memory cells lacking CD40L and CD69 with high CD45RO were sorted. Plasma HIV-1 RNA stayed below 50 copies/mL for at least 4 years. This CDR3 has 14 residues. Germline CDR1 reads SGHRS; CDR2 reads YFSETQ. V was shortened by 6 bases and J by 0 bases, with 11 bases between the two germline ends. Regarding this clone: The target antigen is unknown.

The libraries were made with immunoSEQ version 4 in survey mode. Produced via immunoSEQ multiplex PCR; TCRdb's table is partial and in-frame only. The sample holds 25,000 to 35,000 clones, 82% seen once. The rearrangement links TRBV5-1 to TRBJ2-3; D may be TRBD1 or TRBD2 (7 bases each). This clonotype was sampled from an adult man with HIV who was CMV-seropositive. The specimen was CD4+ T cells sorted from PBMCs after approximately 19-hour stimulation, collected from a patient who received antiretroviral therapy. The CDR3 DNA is TGCGCCAGCACCAGGGGGGGGAGCACAGATACGCAGTATTTT. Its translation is CASTRGGSTDTQYF.